The TCR beta chain described here comes from a study of identical twins (dated by TCRdb to about 2016). With regard to the full study: To test whether fetal clonotypes persist, this study deep-sequenced TCR alpha and beta repertoires from monozygotic twins, from unrelated adults of various ages, and from cord blood. To rule out contamination, the twin experiments were replicated at different times with different library preparation protocols. Broader findings and caveats from the paper: Abundant cord blood beta clonotypes had fewer insertions, young adult naive repertoires showed a similar but weaker trend, and memory repertoires showed no such trend. In monozygotic twins, recombination models systematically underestimated out-of-frame TCR alpha sharing, but the models matched the sharing seen between unrelated individuals. In beta out-of-frame sequences, excess twin sharing was weaker, because having fewer shared sequences lowered the signal-to-noise ratio. Because the same donors could not be followed over many years, the conclusions relied on cross-sectional statistical analysis. Out-of-frame TCR alpha sequences shared between twins showed an excess of low generation-probability sequences compared with coincidental sharing between unrelated individuals. Zero-insertion analyses could be partly confounded by invariant T cells such as MAIT and iNKT, although diverse VJ usage argued against such confounding for most clonotypes.

This clonotype occurred many times. It has no known antigen specificity. Base quality data are lacking; no much larger clone is found one base away. CDR1 and CDR2, looked up from the germline V gene, are MGHDK and SYGVNS. V is clipped by 5 bases and J by 7 bases, and the sequence between their germline boundaries is 6 bases long. Counted from cysteine to phenylalanine, this CDR3 has 12 amino acids. The only DNA kept is the CDR3, 36 bases in frame from the first base. The receptor library was made with 5' RACE. The sequencing machine was an Illumina HiSeq 2000. A universal primer binding site was added through template switching, and the final cDNA carried a unique molecular identifier so that TCR cDNA molecules could be counted accurately. First-strand cDNA for TCR alpha and beta chains was synthesized from specific primers in the conserved constant-segment region. To control for contamination, every cDNA library was double barcoded, receiving both a SMART-Mk sample barcode and Illumina barcodes. TruSeq adapter sequences and Illumina sample barcodes were added in two successive PCR steps. Sequencing of the TCR alpha and beta cDNA libraries was done on the Illumina HiSeq platform using custom primers. Regarding the original processing steps: MiGEC processed the raw reads to extract unique molecular identifiers, while MiXCR was used to determine the CDR3 positions. For each individual, recombination models were inferred using an EM algorithm with the repgenHMM and IGoR tools. Shared clonotypes were analyzed with the tcR package in R, and sharing was normalized by the product of cloneset sizes. To study raw recombination without the effects of thymic and clonal selection, out-of-frame nonproductive sequences were analyzed. TCRdb applied fastp at Q25 and MiXCR to the public reads, then kept only in-frame beta chains. Merged by CDR3 protein, the rows form single entries marked with the most common genes and DNA. These V and J calls derive from TCRdb rather than the authors' analysis. Present in this sample are roughly 290,000 distinct CDR3 sequences, just under 9.5% of which were seen just once. The ten biggest clones cover approximately 6.6% of the sample.

All donors were healthy Caucasians. Three pairs of female monozygotic twins, all aged about 18 to 30 years, made up the twin cohort. Positive isolation kits from Invitrogen were used to isolate CD4+ and CD8+ T cell populations. This sample was also put to use in a study of yellow fever vaccine responses in identical twins. The second study's paper adds: The T cell response to vaccination in identical twins was reported by the authors to appear partly convergent and partly personalized. The study precisely tracked vaccine-responding T cell clones in identical twins.

This sequence originates from a woman between 18 and 30 years old in good health. The chain couples TRBV25-1 to TRBJ1-6; the D gene cannot be named for sure. Sequencing used CD8+ T cells sorted from blood. The DNA sequence follows: TGTGCCAGCAGTCCCAAGAATTCACCCCTCCACTTT. The encoded protein is CASSPKNSPLHF.